A selection of T cell receptor beta chains follows, all from one sample in a study of cytomegalovirus exposure and HLA in healthy donors. Some clones are missing from TCRdb's copy, which holds only in-frame ones; the method was immunoSEQ multiplex PCR. The table includes more than 140,000 clones, around 79% detected once. Sequences were obtained from PBMCs. These receptors were taken from a man aged 25 to 40 in good health and CMV-seropositive. CDR3s include the opening cysteine and the closing phenylalanine or tryptophan. D genes are given only for firm matches. For some rows the clone size is stated as once, few or many, or as a class when expanded; others skip it.

NA	TRBV21-1	TRBJ1-3	once	CASSKVSNPTVVFSGNTIYF	TGTGCCAGCAGCAAAGTGTCGAATCCGACAGTTGTCTTCTCTGGAAACACCATATATTTT
NA	TRBV5-1	TRBJ1-2	NA	CASSSHDIPYGYTF	TGCGCCAGCAGCTCCCATGACATTCCGTATGGCTACACCTTC
NA	TRBV25-1	TRBJ2-1	few	CASSEYWEKGSYNEQFF	TGTGCCAGCAGTGAATATTGGGAGAAAGGGTCCTACAATGAGCAGTTCTTC
NA	TRBV11-2	TRBJ2-2	NA	CASSLVAGGELFF	TGTGCCAGCAGCTTAGTGGCGGGCGGGGAGCTGTTTTTT
NA	TRBV6-1	TRBJ1-1	NA	CASSAGNTEAFF	TGTGCCAGCAGTGCAGGGAACACTGAAGCTTTCTTT
TRBD1	TRBV9	TRBJ1-4	NA	CASSPSGQATNEKLFF	TGTGCCAGCAGCCCAAGCGGACAGGCAACTAATGAAAAACTGTTTTTT
NA	TRBV30	TRBJ1-4	NA	CAFDRPNEKLFF	TGTGCCTTTGACAGGCCGAATGAAAAACTGTTTTTT
NA	TRBV4-1	TRBJ2-1	NA	CASSQGTVEQFF	TGCGCCAGCAGCCAAGGGACAGTTGAGCAGTTCTTC
TRBD2	TRBV5-1	TRBJ2-1	NA	CASSLAANEQFF	TGCGCCAGCAGTCTAGCGGCCAATGAGCAGTTCTTC
NA	TRBV4-3	TRBJ1-6	NA	CASSPHSGWDNSPLHF	TGCGCCAGCAGCCCACACTCGGGATGGGATAATTCACCCCTCCACTTT
TRBD2	TRBV4-1	TRBJ2-1	NA	CASSQERAGVQGNEQFF	TGCGCCAGCAGCCAAGAAAGAGCGGGAGTTCAGGGCAATGAGCAGTTCTTC
TRBD1	TRBV14	TRBJ2-3	NA	CASSRDRGTDTQYF	TGTGCCAGCAGCCGAGACAGGGGCACAGATACGCAGTATTTT
TRBD2	TRBV11-2	TRBJ2-7	few	CASSPGTSRYEQYF	TGTGCCAGCAGCCCGGGGACTAGTCGGTACGAGCAGTACTTC
TRBD1	TRBV5-3	TRBJ2-7	NA	CARSQGESYEQYF	TGTGCCAGAAGCCAGGGGGAATCCTACGAGCAGTACTTC
NA	TRBV19	TRBJ2-1	NA	CASSMGIGLINEQFF	TGTGCCAGTAGTATGGGTATTGGACTGATCAATGAGCAGTTCTTC
TRBD1	TRBV5-1	TRBJ2-2	once	CASSAGQATGELFF	TGCGCCAGCAGCGCTGGACAGGCCACCGGGGAGCTGTTTTTT
TRBD2	TRBV7-9	TRBJ2-5	NA	CASSLVSGGAGETQYF	TGTGCCAGCAGCTTGGTCAGCGGGGGGGCCGGGGAGACCCAGTACTTC
TRBD2	TRBV7-6	TRBJ2-3	NA	CASSFRGDTDTQYF	TGTGCCAGCAGCTTTCGGGGGGACACAGATACGCAGTATTTT
TRBD2	TRBV6-5	TRBJ2-7	NA	CASSYLGGVIYEQYF	TGTGCCAGCAGTTACCTCGGGGGGGTGATCTACGAGCAGTACTTC
TRBD1	TRBV5-5	TRBJ1-5	NA	CASSSYRGNNQPQHF	TGTGCCAGCAGTTCCTACAGGGGGAACAATCAGCCCCAGCATTTT
NA	TRBV30	TRBJ1-5	NA	CAWSVNNQPQHF	TGTGCCTGGAGTGTCAACAATCAGCCCCAGCATTTT
NA	TRBV28	TRBJ1-3	NA	CASSPGGYSGNTIYF	TGTGCCAGCAGCCCGGGGGGCTACTCTGGAAACACCATATATTTT
TRBD2	TRBV2	TRBJ2-1	few	CASRSGRASEQFF	TGTGCCAGCAGAAGCGGGAGGGCCAGTGAGCAGTTCTTC
TRBD1	TRBV18	TRBJ1-1	NA	CASSPRTGGPKVYTEAFF	TGTGCCAGCTCACCCCGGACAGGAGGACCGAAAGTGTACACTGAAGCTTTCTTT
NA	TRBV5-1	TRBJ1-1	NA	CASSPRASPEGTEAFF	TGCGCCAGCAGCCCTCGGGCCTCCCCGGAGGGCACTGAAGCTTTCTTT
NA	TRBV6-5	TRBJ2-3	NA	CATAGAPTSTDTQYF	TGTGCGACAGCAGGGGCTCCGACTAGCACAGATACGCAGTATTTT
TRBD1	TRBV27	TRBJ2-5	NA	CASSLKSGQNQETQYF	TGTGCCAGCAGTCTTAAATCGGGACAGAACCAAGAGACCCAGTACTTC
NA	TRBV11-2	TRBJ1-6	NA	CASSFLILRDSPLHF	TGTGCCAGCAGCTTCCTGATACTACGCGATTCACCCCTCCACTTT
NA	TRBV28	TRBJ1-1	NA	CASSRGDGYEAFF	TGTGCCAGCAGTCGGGGGGACGGGTATGAGGCTTTCTTT
NA	TRBV9	TRBJ1-2	NA	CASSGQNYGYTF	TGTGCCAGCAGCGGGCAGAACTATGGCTACACCTTC
NA	TRBV7-9	TRBJ1-5	NA	CASSFGTNSNQPQHF	TGTGCCAGCAGCTTTGGGACAAATAGCAATCAGCCCCAGCATTTT
NA	TRBV5-6	TRBJ2-3	NA	CASSYGWRSTDTQYF	TGTGCCAGCAGCTACGGGTGGAGAAGCACAGATACGCAGTATTTT
TRBD1	TRBV5-1	TRBJ2-7	NA	CASRPGTDFPEQYF	TGCGCCAGCAGACCCGGGACAGACTTCCCCGAGCAGTACTTC
TRBD1	TRBV5-6	TRBJ2-7	NA	CASRQGPREQYF	TGTGCCAGCAGACAGGGGCCCCGGGAGCAGTACTTC
TRBD1	TRBV11-2	TRBJ2-1	NA	CASSHPGQGRNEQFF	TGTGCCAGCAGCCACCCGGGACAGGGGAGGAATGAGCAGTTCTTC
NA	TRBV11-3	TRBJ2-2	few	CASSNRTVAGELFF	TGTGCCAGCAGCAACCGGACAGTAGCCGGGGAGCTGTTTTTT
NA	TRBV4-1	TRBJ1-4	few	CASSQLGHGNEKLFF	TGCGCCAGCAGCCAACTAGGACACGGGAATGAAAAACTGTTTTTT
TRBD1	TRBV6-4	TRBJ2-2	few	CASSETGGAETGELFF	TGTGCCAGCAGCGAAACAGGGGGCGCGGAGACCGGGGAGCTGTTTTTT
TRBD2	TRBV19	TRBJ2-3	NA	CASSMLAASTDTQYF	TGTGCCAGTAGTATGCTAGCGGCTAGCACAGATACGCAGTATTTT
TRBD1	TRBV18	TRBJ2-3	NA	CASSSNRGDTQYF	TGTGCCAGCTCATCGAACAGGGGAGATACGCAGTATTTT
NA	TRBV7-9	TRBJ2-7	NA	CASSSGLHEQYF	TGTGCCAGCAGCTCAGGGTTACACGAGCAGTACTTC
NA	TRBV11-2	TRBJ1-1	NA	CASPDSMNTEAFF	TGTGCCAGCCCGGACAGCATGAACACTGAAGCTTTCTTT
NA	TRBV7-9	TRBJ1-1	NA	CASSSPGRNTEAFF	TGTGCCAGCAGCTCCCCCGGGAGGAACACTGAAGCTTTCTTT
TRBD1	TRBV27	TRBJ1-2	once	CASSPYTRQGNHGYTF	TGTGCCAGCAGTCCATATACCCGACAGGGAAATCATGGCTACACCTTC
TRBD1	TRBV11-2	TRBJ1-1	NA	CASSQPQGAVFGTEAFF	TGTGCCAGCAGCCAGCCCCAGGGGGCTGTGTTTGGCACTGAAGCTTTCTTT
TRBD1	TRBV25-1	TRBJ1-3	NA	CASSAGTGASSGNTIYF	TGTGCCAGCAGTGCCGGGACAGGGGCGAGCTCTGGAAACACCATATATTTT
TRBD1	TRBV7-2	TRBJ1-4	NA	CASSTDRAINEKLFF	TGTGCCAGCAGCACCGACAGGGCTATTAATGAAAAACTGTTTTTT
TRBD1	TRBV18	TRBJ2-7	NA	CAGSPGDRVYEQYF	TGTGCCGGCTCACCAGGTGACAGGGTTTACGAGCAGTACTTC